Each of the 29 T cell receptor beta chains below was sequenced from the same sample in a study of Graves' ophthalmopathy and Graves' hyperthyroidism. RNA transcripts provided the template for amplifying TCR beta CDR3 regions. First-round RT-PCR with HTBI primers preceded a second-round multiplex PCR. TCRdb reprocessed the multiplex PCR reads with MiXCR, giving one entry per CDR3 protein. This sample has around 1,200,000 distinct CDR3 sequences, with about 35% found just once. Specimen: peripheral blood or thyroid tissue (not recorded which). Receptors were obtained from an adult man with Graves' hyperthyroidism.

This clonotype has only a few counts. The V gene is TRBV6-5, the J gene TRBJ1-5, with a possible D match to TRBD1 (6 bases). Trimming stripped 7 bases from V and 6 bases from J, with 19 bases between. Germline CDR1 and CDR2: MNHEY and SVGAGI. There are 15 residues in the CDR3. The CDR3 is CASTRSGGQRQPQHF. The CDR3 region has the DNA TGTGCCAGCACCCGCTCAGGTGGACAGCGTCAGCCCCAGCATTTT.

This clonotype was seen repeatedly, ten times or more. The chain joins TRBV25-1 to TRBJ2-7; 10 bases are a match to TRBD1. Germline V lookup: CDR1 MGHDK, CDR2 SYGVNS. The CDR3 covers 14 residues. V was pared by 5 bases and J by 4 bases, with 5 bases of the junction left unmatched. The CDR3 DNA follows: TGTGCCAGCAGTCACGGGACAGGGGAATACGAGCAGTACTTC. It translates to CASSHGTGEYEQYF.

The CDR3: CASSGYIGTANTGELFF. CDR3 DNA: TGTGCCAGCAGCGGATATATTGGGACAGCCAACACCGGGGAGCTGTTTTTT. The rearrangement uses TRBV25-1 and TRBJ2-2, with 7 bases identical to TRBD1. The CDR3 contains 17 residues. Germline V gene lookup returns CDR1 MGHDK and CDR2 SYGVNS. Trimming took 6 bases from V and 2 from J; bases not matched to a gene: 12.

This clonotype was seen only a few times. The genes are TRBV28 and TRBJ1-2; a weak D match, TRBD1 (6 bases). Trimming removed 5 bases at V and 6 bases at J, with 13 bases between. The CDR3 is 13 residues long. Germline loops: CDR1 MDHEN, CDR2 SYDVKM. CDR3 bases: TGTGCCAGCAGTCTCGACAGGTTAAATGGCTACACCTTC. Its protein is CASSLDRLNGYTF.

CDR3 protein: CASSLVAGAIQETQYF. CDR3 DNA sequence: TGTGCCAGCAGCTTAGTTGCGGGAGCGATCCAAGAGACCCAGTACTTC. V gene TRBV7-2 combines with J gene TRBJ2-5; TRBD2 matches 7 bases. V was clipped by 1 base and J by 1 base; unmatched bases: 6. Germline-derived CDR1 and CDR2 are SGHTA and FQGNSA. This CDR3 spans 16 amino acids.

V and J are TRBV10-3 and TRBJ1-2; TRBD1 might be the D (5 bases). The CDR3 runs to 16 residues. V was trimmed by 10 bases and J by 4 bases, leaving 25 bases between them. Germline assignment: CDR1 ENHRY and CDR2 SYGVKD. The CDR3 bases are TGTGCCAGCAGCTTAGCGCTTGGGGACGGAAGCTATGGCTACACCTTC. It translates to CASSLALGDGSYGYTF.

This clonotype appeared many times. The V gene is TRBV7-2, the J gene TRBJ2-5; no firm D call. This CDR3 has 13 amino acids. V was pared by 7 bases and J by 5 bases, with 14 bases between. Germline CDR1 SGHTA, CDR2 FQGNSA. CDR3 in DNA: TGTGCCAGCACGCCTAGGCGCGAGGAGACCCAGTACTTC. Translation gives CASTPRREETQYF.

The V and J genes are TRBV4-1 and TRBJ2-7; 11 nucleotides match TRBD2. CDR3 length: 15 amino acids. CDR1 is MGHRA, CDR2 YSYEKL, per germline. The V and J ends lost 4 bases and 4 bases, in that order; junction bases with no gene match: 6. This CDR3 reads CASSRDGTSGYEQYF. The CDR3 DNA follows: TGCGCCAGCAGCCGGGACGGGACTAGCGGTTACGAGCAGTACTTC.

This clonotype was seen ten or more times. The gene calls are TRBV20-1 and TRBJ1-6; D is ambiguous. The CDR3 length is 15 residues. V was pared by 5 bases and J by 0 bases, with 11 bases between. The germline V gene encodes CDR1 DFQATT and CDR2 SNEGSKA (reference sequence). The CDR3 DNA reads as TGCAGTGCTCTACAGCGGAGCTCCTATAATTCACCCCTCCACTTT. Amino acids: CSALQRSSYNSPLHF.

The chain uses TRBV12-3 or TRBV12-4 and TRBJ2-5; tentative D call: TRBD1 (5 bases). V lost 6 bases and J lost 1, with 12 bases in between. The CDR3 runs 14 residues. CDR3 coding DNA: TGTGCCAGCAGGAAAGGGGTCGTCCAAGAGACCCAGTACTTC. This sequence encodes CASRKGVVQETQYF.

The genes are TRBV10-3 and TRBJ2-7; D is unresolved. Germline V gene lookup returns CDR1 ENHRY and CDR2 SYGVKD. The ends were cut back, 0 bases at V and 6 bases at J, with 0 bases in the middle. The CDR3 consists of 10 residues. The chain's CDR3 is CAISESEQYF. The CDR3, as DNA: TGTGCCATCAGTGAGTCCGAGCAGTACTTC.

This clonotype was seen just once. V usage is TRBV7-9 and J usage is TRBJ2-7, with TRBD1 matching over 7 bases. Germline CDR1 and CDR2: SEHNR and FQNEAQ (reference sequence). The CDR3 has 14 amino acids. V trimming: 4 bases; J trimming: 6 bases; junction bases outside the gene matches: 9. The CDR3 sequence: CASSSTGAGVEQYF. CDR3 sequence (DNA): TGTGCCAGCAGCTCTACAGGGGCTGGAGTCGAGCAGTACTTC.

The rearrangement joins TRBV7-8 to TRBJ1-4, with 7 nucleotides matching TRBD1. The CDR3 runs 15 residues. Germline-derived CDR1 and CDR2 are SGHVS and FQNEAQ. V trimming: 0 bases; J trimming: 7 bases; junction bases outside the gene matches: 5. CDR3 sequence (DNA): TGTGCCAGCAGCTTAGCAAGGACAGGAGGTGAAAAACTGTTTTTT. Translated: CASSLARTGGEKLFF.

Only a few counts were recorded for this clonotype. This rearrangement joins TRBV30 to TRBJ1-2, with D possibly being TRBD1 (5 bases). V shed 0 bases and J shed 2 bases, with 13 bases lying between them. The CDR3 sequence is 15 residues long. Germline CDR1 is GTSNPN and CDR2 is SVGIG (reference sequence). CDR3 nucleotides: TGTGCCTGGAGTGTACCGGGGACGAGAAACTATGGCTACACCTTC. Protein: CAWSVPGTRNYGYTF.

This chain connects TRBV5-1 to TRBJ2-7; 10 nucleotides match TRBD1. Germline CDR1 reads SGHRS; CDR2 reads YFSETQ. V was pared by 7 bases and J by 6 bases, with 7 bases of the junction left unmatched. The CDR3 runs 13 residues. In nucleotides, the CDR3 is TGCGCCAGCGGCCCGGGACAGGGGATCGAGCAGTACTTC. Amino acid sequence: CASGPGQGIEQYF. Drawing the rest from reference TRBV5-1 and TRBJ2-7, the complete variable domain is KAGVTQTPRYLIKTRGQQVTLSCSPISGHRSVSWYQQTPGQGLQFLFEYFSETQRNKGNFPGRFSGRQFSNSRSEMNVSTLELGDSALYLCASGPGQGIEQYFGPGTRLTVT.

The V gene is TRBV4-1, the J gene TRBJ2-7, with 9 bases aligning to TRBD1. CDR1 and CDR2 (germline): MGHRA, YSYEKL. The CDR3 has 13 residues. J lost 5 bases, V lost 5 bases, and 4 bases had no gene match. DNA of the CDR3: TGCGCCAGCAGCAGGACAGGGGACAACGAGCAGTACTTC. It yields the protein CASSRTGDNEQYF.

The chain uses TRBV7-2 and TRBJ1-4; no definite D call. This CDR3 has 17 residues. The V gene lost 3 bases and the J gene lost 3 bases, with 17 bases spanning the gap. Germline V lookup: CDR1 SGHTA, CDR2 FQGNSA. The CDR3 bases are TGTGCCAGCAGCTTGTATTCCGCAAGAACGGCTAATGAAAAACTGTTTTTT. It yields the protein CASSLYSARTANEKLFF.

This rearrangement joins TRBV7-8 to TRBJ1-2, with a possible D match to TRBD1 (6 bases). Germline lookup yields CDR1 SGHVS and CDR2 FQNEAQ. The CDR3 length is 14 residues. Trimming cost V 6 bases and J 5 bases, with 16 bases left between them. The CDR3 DNA reads TGTGCCAGCAGGCCGTGGGGGGCGAAGTATGGCTACACCTTC. This translates into CASRPWGAKYGYTF.

The chain combines TRBV15 with TRBJ1-1, with a weak D call TRBD1 (6 bases). This CDR3 region has 15 residues. Germline loops: CDR1 LNHNV, CDR2 YYDKDF (reference sequence). V lost 2 bases and J lost 6, with 16 bases in between. CDR3 sequence reads: CATSRPHGGASEAFF. CDR3 DNA sequence: TGTGCCACCAGCAGACCCCACGGGGGGGCTTCTGAAGCTTTCTTT.

Only a few counts were recorded for this clonotype. The rearrangement joins TRBV11-2 to TRBJ1-4, with a weak D call TRBD1 (5 bases). Germline assignment: CDR1 SGHAT and CDR2 FQNNGV. V lost 1 base, J lost 1 base, and 10 bases lay in between. The CDR3 length is 16 residues. CDR3 nucleotide sequence: TGTGCCAGCAGCTTAGGTTGGACAAGAACTAATGAAAAACTGTTTTTT. It encodes CASSLGWTRTNEKLFF.

The rearrangement uses TRBV6-5 and TRBJ2-7; D gene unclear. The V end lost 6 bases, the J end lost 0 bases, and 12 bases lay between the germline ends. This CDR3 is 14 amino acids long. Germline CDR1 is MNHEY and CDR2 is SVGAGI. In DNA, the CDR3 is TGTGCCAGCAGAGCAGACGGTACCTCCTACGAGCAGTACTTC. This gives the protein CASRADGTSYEQYF.

This chain uses TRBV28 with TRBJ1-2; 7 bases are shared with TRBD1. Germline lookup yields CDR1 MDHEN and CDR2 SYDVKM. The CDR3 runs to 14 residues. Germline trimming cut 6 bases from V and 8 bases from J; bases unmatched to any gene: 12. CDR3 amino acids: CASSLLGTVVGYTF. Written as DNA, the CDR3 is TGTGCCAGCAGCCTCTTAGGGACAGTAGTCGGCTACACCTTC.

This clonotype showed up many times. The rearrangement uses TRBV9 and TRBJ1-1; D is perhaps TRBD1 (5 bases). The CDR3 spans 14 residues. Germline lookup yields CDR1 SGDLS and CDR2 YYNGEE. Trimming took off 1 base at V and 3 bases at J, with 10 bases between the two ends. The CDR3 region has the DNA TGTGCCAGCAGCGTACGGGACGGCTACACTGAAGCTTTCTTT. Amino acid sequence: CASSVRDGYTEAFF.

This clonotype was detected only a few times. V usage is TRBV2 and J usage is TRBJ1-2; the D is unclear. CDR3 length equals 15 residues. Germline CDR1 SNHLY, CDR2 FYNNEI. V lost 6 bases, J lost 0 bases, and 14 bases lay in between. The CDR3, as DNA: TGTGCCAGCAGCTGGAACCCAGTTCCTAACTATGGCTACACCTTC. This gives the protein CASSWNPVPNYGYTF.

The chain is built from TRBV12-3 or TRBV12-4 and TRBJ1-6; D not certain. V was cut by 7 bases and J by 0 bases, with 10 bases left in between. CDR3 length: 15 residues. The DNA of the CDR3 is TGTGCCAGCACCCGGGCTGACTCCTATAATTCACCCCTCCACTTT. Amino acid sequence: CASTRADSYNSPLHF.

The chain uses TRBV6-2 or TRBV6-3 and TRBJ1-3; D might be TRBD1 (6 bases). The CDR3 is 14 residues long. CDR1 is MNHEY, CDR2 SVGEGT, per germline. Trimming pared 8 bases from V and 2 bases from J, leaving 13 bases between. In nucleotides, the CDR3 is TGTGCCAGCGGATCCTCAGGGGCTGGAAACACCATATATTTT. Translated: CASGSSGAGNTIYF.

The chain carries TRBV5-1 and TRBJ2-2; the D call may be TRBD1 or TRBD2 (5 bases each). The CDR3 consists of 17 residues. Germline loops: CDR1 SGHRS, CDR2 YFSETQ. Trimming left V 0 bases short and J 9 bases short, with 21 bases between. The CDR3 sequence is CASSLVTGEGRVWELFF. The CDR3 nucleotides read TGCGCCAGCAGCTTGGTAACCGGAGAGGGGCGTGTTTGGGAGCTGTTTTTT. The whole variable domain, remainder taken from reference TRBV5-1 and TRBJ2-2, is KAGVTQTPRYLIKTRGQQVTLSCSPISGHRSVSWYQQTPGQGLQFLFEYFSETQRNKGNFPGRFSGRQFSNSRSEMNVSTLELGDSALYLCASSLVTGEGRVWELFFGEGSRLTVL.

The rearrangement joins TRBV5-4 to TRBJ2-5; D is possibly TRBD2 (6 bases). V was shortened by 7 bases and J by 4 bases, with 20 bases between the two germline ends. The V gene's germline CDR1 is SGHNT and CDR2 YYREEE (reference sequence). The CDR3 runs 15 residues. The CDR3 DNA is TGTGCCAGCCGCGGAGGGTATGGGGATACAGAGACCCAGTACTTC. This codes for CASRGGYGDTETQYF.

With respect to this clonotype: A clone one base away is much larger, so this may be a read error. This chain uses TRBV19 with TRBJ2-2; the D gene is possibly TRBD2 (5 bases). The length of the CDR3 is 15 residues. From germline, CDR1 is LNHDA and CDR2 SQIVND (reference sequence). V was shortened by 7 bases and J by 4 bases, with 16 bases between the two germline ends. CDR3 in amino acids: CASNGLVGVTGELFF. CDR3 DNA sequence: TGTGCCAGTAACGGGCTAGTGGGAGTCACCGGGGAGCTGTTTTTT.